This T cell receptor beta chain comes out of a study of T cell repertoires in cytomegalovirus infection. TCRdb processed the reads anew with MiXCR; each CDR3 protein has one entry. Of some 800,000 distinct CDR3 sequences in the sample, around 29% were seen once. This CDR3 region has 15 residues. Losses at the gene ends were 5 bases for V and 3 bases for J; bases not matched to a gene: 10. Germline V lookup: CDR1 WSHSY, CDR2 SAAADI. About this clonotype: Its antigen remains unknown.

The sample consisted of cultured CD8+ T cells from PBMCs, taken from culture after CMV antigen stimulation. The TCR sequence derives from a human donor in good health (CMV status not recorded). Some clones in this sample may be carry-over from other donors' samples. The chain employs TRBV10-2 and TRBJ2-7; TRBD1 aligns across 7 bases. The CDR3 DNA reads as TGCGCCAGCAGTACTACAGGGGCGAAACTCTACGAGCAGTACTTC. This encodes CASSTTGAKLYEQYF.